This paragraph reports one T cell receptor beta chain. Antigen specificity is unknown. Here immunoSEQ multiplex PCR was the method, and the copy in TCRdb shows in-frame clones only, minus some. The sample contains about 130,000 clones, around 84% of which appear only once. Germline CDR1 and CDR2: SEHNR and FQNEAQ (reference sequence). The CDR3 loop spans 14 amino acids. V lost 4 bases, J lost 8 bases, and 6 bases stayed unmatched. The data belong to a study of T cell responses to AZD1222 COVID-19 vaccine. Findings of the study overall: CD4 TCRs associated with vaccination spanned spike, dominating at 160-218 and 743-854. The sample set comprised mostly white British donors with more females, and clonal diversity was possibly underestimated. Scientists sampled the repertoires only once the peak T cell response had passed.

The TCR originated in an adult in good health. The chain is built from TRBV7-9 and TRBJ1-4; TRBD1 aligns across 8 bases. The source material was peripheral blood, sampled on day 0 of AZD1222 vaccination. The CDR3 coding sequence is TGTGCCAGCAGCTCTGACAGGGGAAACGAAAAACTGTTTTTT. Translated: CASSSDRGNEKLFF.